This T cell receptor beta chain emerged from a study of molecular identifiers for immune sequencing clone quantification. The V end was cut by 6 bases, the J end by 2 bases, with 6 bases between. Germline assignment: CDR1 LNHDA and CDR2 SQIVND (reference sequence). The CDR3 is 12 residues long. MiXCR, run by TCRdb on the PCR reads, gives a single entry per CDR3 protein. The profile shows about 640,000 distinct CDR3 sequences, just under 20% of them singletons. The table lists this clonotype with many counts. The source of this sequence is a human donor in good health. Some libraries in this study had Jurkat cell RNA spiked in. This chain links TRBV19 with TRBJ2-3; no firm D call. Sequenced: naive CD8+ T cells from blood, with Jurkat cell RNA spiked in. Subset given: FACS-sorted CD8+CD4-CCR7+CD45RA+ naive T cells. The CDR3 protein is CASRAFTDTQYF. Here the CDR3 DNA reads TGTGCCAGTAGGGCCTTCACAGATACGCAGTATTTT.